The T cell receptor beta chain under discussion was sequenced for a study of blood T cells in healthy people across ages. Regarding the study as a whole: No conclusive comparison of naive versus antigen-experienced cells was possible with unsorted PBMCs. For the donors, CMV status was unknown and possibly confounded expanded clonotype changes. Per-million-T-cell TCR beta diversity fell roughly linearly with age.

Germline-derived CDR1 and CDR2 are SQVTM and ANQGSEA. V was trimmed by 5 bases and J by 1 base, leaving 10 bases between them. CDR3 length equals 13 residues. It was with a sample-barcoded 5' primer and a J-beta primer mix that a second PCR of roughly 7 to 12 cycles was run. TCRdb used MiXCR to reprocess the 5' RACE reads, holding one entry per CDR3 protein. Among over a million distinct CDR3 sequences, 40% to 45% were seen once, and the ten largest hold over 15%. Note on this clonotype: Its antigen is as yet unknown.

The receptor was derived from a woman aged 55-69 years in good health. The V gene is TRBV29-1, the J gene TRBJ2-3; D unresolved. Sequenced input: blood. DNA for the CDR3: TGCAGCGTTAGCTGGAGCGGCACAGATACGCAGTATTTT. Translating gives CSVSWSGTDTQYF.